The source of this T cell receptor beta chain is a study of control samples from healthy donors and cancer patients. V lost 4 bases and J 0 bases, leaving 16 bases between the germline ends. This CDR3 region has 16 residues. Germline V gene lookup returns CDR1 SEHNR and CDR2 FQNEAQ (reference sequence). Assay: immunoSEQ multiplex PCR; the TCRdb copy retains only in-frame clones and omits some. The sample lists 150,000 to 180,000 clones, around 95% occurring once. This receptor was taken from a man between 40 and 49 years old in good health. The chain carries TRBV7-9 and TRBJ2-7; D is unresolved. The sequencing input was blood. The CDR3 coding sequence is TGTGCCAGCAGCTCCCGACTGACACCCAACTCCTACGAGCAGTACTTC. It yields the protein CASSSRLTPNSYEQYF. The full variable domain, in which reference TRBV7-9 and TRBJ2-7 provide the parts outside the CDR3, is DTGVSQNPRHKITKRGQNVTFRCDPISEHNRLYWYRQTLGQGPEFLTYFQNEAQLEKSRLLSDRFSAERPKGSFSTLEIQRTEQGDSAMYLCASSSRLTPNSYEQYFGPGTRLTVT.